What follows are 16 T cell receptor beta chains derived from one specimen sequenced in a study of shared clonotypes between healthy human individuals. Clones were sequenced by immunoSEQ multiplex PCR, and TCRdb holds only the in-frame ones, with some missing. The data hold 600,000 to 800,000 clones, with around 77% observed a single time. The sample consisted of memory CD4+ T cells sorted from blood. Subset specified: CD45RA-negative fraction. These receptors all stem from a woman aged 25 to 39 in good health.

The CDR3 sequence: CASTPGVEQYF. DNA for the CDR3: TGTGCCAGCACCCCGGGGGTCGAGCAGTACTTC. The V gene is TRBV6-1, the J gene TRBJ2-7, with a tentative D call TRBD2 (6 bases). The germline V gene encodes CDR1 MNHNS and CDR2 SASEGT. The CDR3 extends over 11 amino acids. V lost 7 bases to trimming and J lost 6 bases, with 10 bases between them.

V is TRBV11-3 and J is TRBJ2-3; D gene ambiguous. Trimming cost V 2 bases and J 1 base, with 4 bases left between them. There are 13 residues in the CDR3. CDR1 and CDR2 from the germline V gene are SGHNT and YENEEA. The CDR3 sequence: CASSLSGTDTQYF. The CDR3 nucleotides read TGTGCCAGCAGCTTAAGTGGCACAGATACGCAGTATTTT.

The chain recombines TRBV28 with TRBJ2-3; D remains unclear. Germline V gene lookup returns CDR1 MDHEN and CDR2 SYDVKM. This CDR3 has 12 amino acids. The V end was cut by 5 bases, the J end by 6 bases, with 9 bases between. The CDR3 sequence is CASSNTRDTQYF. The CDR3, as DNA: TGTGCCAGCAGTAATACTCGGGATACGCAGTATTTT.

The V and J genes are TRBV19 and TRBJ2-7, with 14 positions matching TRBD2. V trimming: 4 bases; J trimming: 3 bases; junction bases outside the gene matches: 5. The CDR3 has 16 amino acids. CDR1 and CDR2 (germline): LNHDA, SQIVND (reference sequence). Here the CDR3 DNA reads TGTGCCAGTAGTAAACCGGGACTAGCGGGAGACTACGAGCAGTACTTC. This gives the protein CASSKPGLAGDYEQYF. The full variable domain, completed using reference TRBV19 and TRBJ2-7, is DGGITQSPKYLFRKEGQNVTLSCEQNLNHDAMYWYRQDPGQGLRLIYYSQIVNDFQKGDIAEGYSVSREKKESFPLTVTSAQKNPTAFYLCASSKPGLAGDYEQYFGPGTRLTVT.

This clone was recorded only once. The genes are TRBV4-2 and TRBJ2-3; TRBD2 aligns across 10 bases. The length of the CDR3 is 16 residues. J lost 1 base, V lost 4 bases, and 5 bases had no gene match. The germline V gene encodes CDR1 LGHNA and CDR2 YNFKEQ. The CDR3 sequence: CASSPSTSGRTDTQYF. In nucleotides, the CDR3 is TGTGCCAGCAGCCCCTCGACTAGCGGGCGCACAGATACGCAGTATTTT.

V is TRBV28 and J is TRBJ2-3; 7 bases align to TRBD2. The CDR3 covers 14 residues. CDR1 and CDR2 from the germline V gene are MDHEN and SYDVKM. Trimming removed 5 bases from V and 6 bases from J; junction bases left unmatched: 8. The CDR3 DNA is TGTGCCAGCAGTGGGCGGGGGAGCAAGGATACGCAGTATTTT. Protein sequence: CASSGRGSKDTQYF.

This clone was seen more than once but under ten times. The rearrangement links TRBV5-1 to TRBJ2-2, with D tentatively TRBD1 or TRBD2 (5 bases each). The CDR3 length is 14 residues. Between the trimmed V and J ends, which lost 7 bases and 4 bases, there was a span of 14 bases. CDR1 is SGHRS, CDR2 YFSETQ, per germline. DNA of the CDR3: TGCGCCAGCGGTTTTGGGACCGTCACCGGGGAGCTGTTTTTT. It codes for CASGFGTVTGELFF. The full variable domain, its missing parts supplied by reference TRBV5-1 and TRBJ2-2, is KAGVTQTPRYLIKTRGQQVTLSCSPISGHRSVSWYQQTPGQGLQFLFEYFSETQRNKGNFPGRFSGRQFSNSRSEMNVSTLELGDSALYLCASGFGTVTGELFFGEGSRLTVL.

At least ten counts were recorded for this clone. The chain recombines TRBV7-2 with TRBJ1-2; 7 positions match TRBD1. The ends lost 1 base at V and 7 bases at J; junction bases unmatched: 3. CDR1 and CDR2 from the germline V gene are SGHTA and FQGNSA. This CDR3 has 13 amino acids. The CDR3 region is CASSLEGAFGYTF. The CDR3 DNA reads TGTGCCAGCAGCTTAGAGGGGGCCTTTGGCTACACCTTC. Together with reference TRBV7-2 and TRBJ1-2, the CDR3 gives the full variable domain: GAGVSQSPSNKVTEKGKDVELRCDPISGHTALYWYRQSLGQGLEFLIYFQGNSAPDKSGLPSDRFSAERTGGSVSTLTIQRTQQEDSAVYLCASSLEGAFGYTFGSGTRLTVV.

The table lists this clone with a few counts. The chain employs TRBV5-4 and TRBJ1-3; D not certain. The V end lost 0 bases, the J end lost 4 bases, and 11 bases lay between the germline ends. This CDR3 is built from 15 residues. Germline V gene lookup returns CDR1 SGHNT and CDR2 YYREEE (reference sequence). This CDR3 is CASSLGSGAGNTIYF. As DNA, the CDR3 is TGTGCCAGCAGCTTGGGATCTGGAGCCGGAAACACCATATATTTT.

V is TRBV7-9 and J is TRBJ1-2; 8 bases are a match to TRBD1. The CDR3 has 15 amino acids. J gave up 2 bases and V 0 bases, and 2 bases lay outside the gene matches. From germline, CDR1 is SEHNR and CDR2 FQNEAQ (reference sequence). The CDR3 spells CASSLAGQENYGYTF. The CDR3 DNA reads as TGTGCCAGCAGCTTAGCGGGACAGGAAAACTATGGCTACACCTTC. Looking up the rest from reference TRBV7-9 and TRBJ1-2 gives the full variable domain: DTGVSQNPRHKITKRGQNVTFRCDPISEHNRLYWYRQTLGQGPEFLTYFQNEAQLEKSRLLSDRFSAERPKGSFSTLEIQRTEQGDSAMYLCASSLAGQENYGYTFGSGTRLTVV.

Only one count was recorded for this clone. This chain uses TRBV19 with TRBJ2-1; 16 bases match TRBD2. V gave up 3 bases and J gave up 7 bases; unmatched junction bases: 3. Germline values: CDR1 LNHDA, CDR2 SQIVND (reference sequence). The CDR3 has 16 amino acids. CDR3 region: CASSMGTSGRGNEQFF. The CDR3 DNA reads TGTGCCAGTAGTATGGGGACTAGCGGGAGGGGGAATGAGCAGTTCTTC.

As DNA, the CDR3 is TGTGCCAGCAGCCCTATAGCGGGAGTGCGCGAGCAGTACTTC. Protein: CASSPIAGVREQYF. The V and J genes are TRBV11-2 and TRBJ2-7; TRBD2 aligns across 9 bases. The CDR3 sequence is 14 residues long. Germline values: CDR1 SGHAT, CDR2 FQNNGV. Germline trimming cut 5 bases from V and 6 bases from J; bases unmatched to any gene: 8. Full variable domain (remainder filled in from reference TRBV11-2 and TRBJ2-7): EAGVAQSPRYKIIEKRQSVAFWCNPISGHATLYWYQQILGQGPKLLIQFQNNGVVDDSQLPKDRFSAERLKGVDSTLKIQPAKLEDSAVYLCASSPIAGVREQYFGPGTRLTVT.

This chain joins TRBV29-1 and TRBJ2-3, with 9 positions matching TRBD1. The ends lost 7 bases at V and 0 bases at J; junction bases unmatched: 2. Per the germline V gene, CDR1 is SQVTM and CDR2 is ANQGSEA. The CDR3 covers 13 residues. Here the CDR3 DNA reads TGCAGCGCCGGGACAGGGAGCACAGATACGCAGTATTTT. Translating gives CSAGTGSTDTQYF.

This rearrangement joins TRBV27 to TRBJ2-7; D is ambiguous. The length of the CDR3 is 14 residues. The germline V gene encodes CDR1 MNHEY and CDR2 SMNVEV (reference sequence). V lost 8 bases and J lost 2, with 16 bases in between. Here the CDR3 reads CASLLETPTYEQYF. CDR3 sequence (DNA): TGTGCCAGCCTTCTTGAGACTCCAACCTACGAGCAGTACTTC.

This clone occurred once. The rearrangement joins TRBV7-9 to TRBJ2-5, with 13 bases lining up with TRBD2. Germline CDR1 SEHNR, CDR2 FQNEAQ (reference sequence). Losses at the gene ends were 1 base for V and 5 bases for J; bases not matched to a gene: 4. The CDR3 sequence is 16 residues long. The CDR3 region is CASSLGTSGSTETQYF. The CDR3 DNA sequence: TGTGCCAGCAGCTTAGGGACTAGCGGGAGTACGGAGACCCAGTACTTC.

At least ten counts were recorded for this clone. The J gene is TRBJ1-5, the V gene TRBV6-1; a possible D gene is TRBD1 (6 bases). The germline CDR1 and CDR2 sequences are MNHNS and SASEGT. The V end was cut by 7 bases, the J end by 6 bases, with 13 bases between. The CDR3 is 13 amino acids. The CDR3 DNA reads TGTGCCAGCAACTCTAGGGGGGGTCAGCCCCAGCATTTT. This encodes CASNSRGGQPQHF.